The TCR beta chain described here comes from a study of tumor-infiltrating lymphocytes in primary liver carcinoma. This clonotype qualifies as medium-sized (0.01 to 0.1%). Its antigen is not known. The CDR3 length is 13 residues. Germline CDR1 and CDR2: SQVTM and ANQGSEA. Trimming took 7 bases from V and 6 from J; bases not matched to a gene: 5. Unsorted bulk tissue, roughly 20-33 mg of it, served as the source for co-extraction of RNA and DNA. Making TCR beta cDNA involved around 500 ng total RNA and a constant-region primer. Three nested multiplex PCR rounds, a slightly modified ARM-PCR, produced the libraries for TCR beta. The opening two PCR rounds, around 9 cycles each, paired TRBV1-TRBV30 forward primers with a C-beta reverse primer. MiXCR, applied by TCRdb to the multiplex PCR reads, yields one record per CDR3 protein. The sample yields more than 85,000 distinct CDR3 sequences, roughly 80% seen once.

Study findings and constraints: Tumor region pairs shared more overlap than did tumor-adjacent and tumor-blood pairs. Detection in all five tumor regions applied to only about 7.5-24% of top clones.

Sequences were obtained from liver tumor tissue from sampling region 3. Described subset: tumor region T3, left-lateral pole. The sequence derives from a man aged 35 to 55 with primary liver carcinoma and hepatitis B virus infection. The rearrangement joins TRBV29-1 to TRBJ2-3; 12 bases line up with TRBD2. The CDR3 loop reads CSGTLAGGDTQYF. CDR3 nucleotide sequence: TGCAGCGGTACCCTAGCGGGAGGGGATACGCAGTATTTT.